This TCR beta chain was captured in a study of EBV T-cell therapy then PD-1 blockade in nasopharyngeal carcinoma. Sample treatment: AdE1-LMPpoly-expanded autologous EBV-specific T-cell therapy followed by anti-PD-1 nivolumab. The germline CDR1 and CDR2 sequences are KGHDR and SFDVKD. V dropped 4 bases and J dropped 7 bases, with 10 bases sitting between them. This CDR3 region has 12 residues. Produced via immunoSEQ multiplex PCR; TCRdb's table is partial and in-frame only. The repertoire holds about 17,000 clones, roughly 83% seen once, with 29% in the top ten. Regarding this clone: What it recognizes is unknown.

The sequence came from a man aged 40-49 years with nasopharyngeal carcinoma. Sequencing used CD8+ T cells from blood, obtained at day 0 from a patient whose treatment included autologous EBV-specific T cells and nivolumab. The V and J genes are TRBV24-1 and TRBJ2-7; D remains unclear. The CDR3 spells CATSDPGVEQYF. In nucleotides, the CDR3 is TGTGCCACCAGTGACCCCGGAGTGGAGCAGTACTTC.